The clone carrying this T cell receptor beta chain was seen repeatedly, ten times or more. This record comes from a study of human T cells and chemical hapten exposure. From the RACE reads, TCRdb called clonotypes with MiXCR, one entry per CDR3 protein. The sample lists 70,000 to 90,000 distinct CDR3 sequences, around 9.3% occurring once. This CDR3 comprises 16 residues. The V end was cut by 6 bases, the J end by 7 bases, with 22 bases between. This sample's time point: patch test 2, 6 weeks after DPC sensitization. Treatment given: therapeutic diphenylcyclopropenone sensitization with weekly scalp DPC.

The input for sequencing was whole blood, taken in connection with sensitization to the hapten diphenylcyclopropenone (DPC). The origin of this receptor is a woman in her fifties or sixties with alopecia areata. Some clones in this sample may be carry-over from other donors' samples. The gene calls are TRBV12-3 or TRBV12-4 and TRBJ2-1; a weak D match, TRBD2 (5 bases). The CDR3 protein is CASSPASRTTGNEQFF. The CDR3 DNA sequence: TGTGCCAGCAGCCCGGCTAGCAGAACAACCGGTAATGAGCAGTTCTTC.